The clone carrying this T cell receptor beta chain has ten or more counts. Its cognate antigen is unknown. The data stem from a study of neurological immune-mediated disorders. General study findings and limits: Private repertoires in all groups were suggested, as expanded clones shared no CDR3 amino acid sequences across subjects. Whereas HTLV-1-associated myelopathy showed the most TCR clonal expansion, multiple sclerosis showed the least, with levels below those of healthy controls. There was no clinical or MRI feature that was associated with the multiple sclerosis repertoire cluster.

This CDR3 comprises 17 residues. The V gene's germline CDR1 is KGHDR and CDR2 SFDVKD. V was pared by 4 bases and J by 2 bases, with 12 bases of the junction left unmatched. The time point here: longitudinal time-point 2. By 5'RACE with 10-nucleotide random UMIs, the cDNA was made. MiXCR, run by TCRdb on the 5' RACE reads, gives a single entry per CDR3 protein. The table lists approximately 80,000 distinct CDR3 sequences, almost 6% of them singletons. This sequence joins TRBV24-1 and TRBJ1-2; 7 positions agree with TRBD1. Material: PBMCs. The clonotype was recovered from a woman aged 60-70 years with multiple sclerosis. The CDR3 DNA sequence: TGTGCCACCAGTGAGCCGACCGGGCCAGGGGGGAACTATGGCTACACCTTC. Residues: CATSEPTGPGGNYGYTF.